This T cell receptor beta chain was identified in a study of regulatory T cells. Primers: 52 TRBV forward and 13 TRBJ reverse. Clones were read by immunoSEQ multiplex PCR, and TCRdb kept only the in-frame ones, dropping some. The table has about 20,000 clones, 90% to 95% seen once. The sequence came from a child aged 2-9 years with CD3G deficiency. The sample comprised CD8+ T cells sorted from blood.

The DNA of the CDR3 is TGTGCCAGCAGTGACCGGGCAGGGGGTAACACTGAAGCTTTCTTT. It encodes CASSDRAGGNTEAFF. This sequence joins TRBV6-1 and TRBJ1-1; 7 positions match TRBD1. The J segment lost 2 bases and the V segment lost 3 bases, leaving 6 bases of the junction unmatched. The CDR3 covers 15 residues. Per the germline V gene, CDR1 is MNHNS and CDR2 is SASEGT.